The sequence of this T cell receptor beta chain was determined in a study of CXCR3-negative and CXCR3-positive naive CD8 T cells. Broader study findings: More hydrophobic TRB CDR3s were found in CXCR3-positive naive cells than in CXCR3-negative naive cells. The study found that naive CXCR3-negative and CXCR3-positive cells shared TRBV-TRBJ usage, while memory cells differed.

Comments on this clonotype: What it binds is unknown.

CDR3 length: 14 amino acids. Germline CDR1 MGHRA, CDR2 YSYEKL. UMI-tagged TRB cDNA libraries were built via 5' RACE. TCRdb reprocessed the 5' RACE reads and stores each CDR3 protein as one record, lacking DNA. The record lists about 92,000 distinct CDR3 sequences, of which the ten most abundant hold 0.75% to 0.95%. This chain links TRBV4-1 with TRBJ2-7; no DNA is available, so the TRBD1 call from TCRdb remains unchecked. The source material was naive CXCR3+ CD8+ T cells from blood. Documented subset: CD45RO-CCR7+CD27+CD95- naive CD8+ T cells expressing CXCR3 (TNR3+). The TCR originated in a human donor in good health. Some clones in this sample may be carry-over from other donors' samples. This CDR3 reads CASSHRDTDYEQYF.